This is a list of T cell receptor beta chains from one sample in a study of blood T cells in healthy people across ages. Each CDR3 protein is one row after TCRdb ran MiXCR on the 5' RACE reads. Of 550,000 to 750,000 distinct CDR3 sequences listed, under 25% are singletons. Sequencing was performed on blood. These receptors were obtained from a man in his 70s in good health. The CDR3 runs from the conserved cysteine through the conserved F or W. A D gene is named only where the DNA matches it firmly. The listing skips clone size in some rows; elsewhere it reads once, few, many or a size class.

clone_size: -; d_call: -; j_call: TRBJ1-6; cdr3_length: 14; v_call: TRBV20-1; cdr3_aa: CSAENPGVNSPLHF; cdr3_nt: TGCAGTGCTGAAAATCCCGGGGTGAATTCACCCCTCCACTTT
clone_size: -; d_call: -; j_call: TRBJ1-1; cdr3_length: 12; v_call: TRBV29-1; cdr3_aa: CSVSRGDTEAFF; cdr3_nt: TGCAGCGTTTCACGGGGGGATACTGAAGCTTTCTTT
clone_size: -; d_call: -; j_call: TRBJ1-4; cdr3_length: 12; v_call: TRBV18; cdr3_aa: CASSPNTGKLFF; cdr3_nt: TGTGCCAGCTCACCAAATACCGGAAAACTGTTTTTT
clone_size: -; d_call: TRBD1; j_call: TRBJ2-1; cdr3_length: 17; v_call: TRBV7-3; cdr3_aa: CASSQETGFMPYNEQFF; cdr3_nt: TGTGCCAGCAGCCAAGAGACAGGGTTTATGCCCTACAATGAGCAGTTCTTC
clone_size: -; d_call: -; j_call: TRBJ2-3; cdr3_length: 13; v_call: TRBV24-1; cdr3_aa: CATSDPPTDTQYF; cdr3_nt: TGTGCCACCAGTGATCCCCCAACAGATACGCAGTATTTT
clone_size: many; d_call: TRBD2; j_call: TRBJ2-3; cdr3_length: 16; v_call: TRBV7-2; cdr3_aa: CASSGGLAGLKHTQYF; cdr3_nt: TGTGCCAGCAGTGGTGGACTAGCGGGACTCAAGCATACGCAGTATTTT
clone_size: -; d_call: TRBD2; j_call: TRBJ2-2; cdr3_length: 15; v_call: TRBV20-1; cdr3_aa: CSAYGLAGNTGELFF; cdr3_nt: TGCAGTGCGTACGGACTAGCGGGAAACACCGGGGAGCTGTTTTTT
clone_size: -; d_call: TRBD2; j_call: TRBJ2-7; cdr3_length: 16; v_call: TRBV20-1; cdr3_aa: CSARDQTSGGSYEQYF; cdr3_nt: TGCAGTGCTAGAGACCAGACTAGCGGGGGTTCCTACGAGCAGTACTTC
clone_size: few; d_call: TRBD1; j_call: TRBJ2-7; cdr3_length: 18; v_call: TRBV20-1; cdr3_aa: CSARGRDSPLQNNYEQYF; cdr3_nt: TGCAGTGCTAGGGGCCGGGACAGCCCCTTGCAAAACAACTACGAGCAGTACTTC
clone_size: -; d_call: TRBD1; j_call: TRBJ2-1; cdr3_length: 13; v_call: TRBV20-1; cdr3_aa: CSAEGAHGNEQFF; cdr3_nt: TGCAGTGCTGAGGGGGCGCATGGGAATGAGCAGTTCTTC